The entry below describes one T cell receptor beta chain. V dropped 5 bases and J dropped 2 bases, with 14 bases sitting between them. The CDR3 runs 15 residues. Germline V gene sequence: CDR1 KGHDR, CDR2 SFDVKD. This sample is drawn from a study of blood T cell repertoires in COVID-19. Whole-study context: PBMCs, B-cell-depleted T cells, or T cells provided the cDNA or gDNA that made up the material.

Under the authors' procedure: By means of reference gene primer amplification, nucleated cell counts were estimated. Only in-frame clones appear in the TCRdb table, and some are missing; sequencing was by immunoSEQ multiplex PCR. The V and J calls and clone size come from that table; D and trimming were worked out from the DNA. In the table there are 450,000 to 500,000 clones, 75% to 90% of which are singletons. The V and J genes are TRBV24-1 and TRBJ2-5, with D perhaps matching TRBD1 (6 bases). The sample taken for sequencing was peripheral blood. The receptor was isolated from a human donor in a cohort sampled during active COVID-19. This CDR3 reads CATSVKRTVQETQYF. CDR3 coding DNA: TGTGCCACCAGTGTTAAGAGGACAGTTCAAGAGACCCAGTACTTC.